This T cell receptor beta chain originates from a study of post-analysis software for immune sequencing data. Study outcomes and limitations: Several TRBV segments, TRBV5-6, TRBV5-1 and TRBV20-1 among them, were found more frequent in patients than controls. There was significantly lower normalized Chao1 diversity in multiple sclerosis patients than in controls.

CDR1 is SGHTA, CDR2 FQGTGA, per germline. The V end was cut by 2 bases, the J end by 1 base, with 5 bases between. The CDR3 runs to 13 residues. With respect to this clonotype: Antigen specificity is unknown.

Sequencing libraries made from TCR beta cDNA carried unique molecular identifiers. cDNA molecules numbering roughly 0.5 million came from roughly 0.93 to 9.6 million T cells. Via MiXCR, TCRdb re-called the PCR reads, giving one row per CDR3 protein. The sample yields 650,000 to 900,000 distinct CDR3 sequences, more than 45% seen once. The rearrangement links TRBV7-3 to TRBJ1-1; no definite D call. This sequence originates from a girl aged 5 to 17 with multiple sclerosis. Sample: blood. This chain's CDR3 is CASSLFENTEAFF. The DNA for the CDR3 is TGTGCCAGCAGCTTATTCGAGAACACTGAAGCTTTCTTT.